This T cell receptor (beta chain) was retrieved from a study of T-cell memory formation after mild COVID-19. Study-wide results and caveats: CD4+ contracting clones lay mainly in CM and EM, CD8+ ones in EMRA.

On this clonotype itself: Its target is unknown.

A single record per CDR3 protein comes from TCRdb applying MiXCR to the 5' RACE reads. The table records hundreds of thousands of distinct CDR3 sequences, over 15% of them present only once. Sequenced material: PBMCs or a T cell subset sorted from them (not recorded which). The origin of this receptor is a young man who had mild COVID-19 (a few samples of this study predate the infection). Cell type and time point are not known.

The CDR3 region is CATGRGELFF. The CDR3 region has the DNA TGTGCGACCGGACGAGGGGAGCTGTTTTTT. The V gene is TRBV3-1, the J gene TRBJ2-2; D is ambiguous. The germline CDR1 and CDR2 sequences are LGHDT and YNNKEL (reference sequence). The CDR3 runs 10 residues.